What follows is one T cell receptor (beta chain) and its context. Its ends do not fully match the called genes, so a read error is possible. Germline CDR1 SGHVS, CDR2 FQNEAQ. CDR3 length equals 15 residues. This sample is part of a study of CD8+ T cells in alopecia areata. RNA was isolated and reverse transcribed to cDNA, the sequencing template. The repertoire was sequenced with immunoSEQ multiplex PCR; TCRdb's copy has only in-frame clones and lacks some. The profile shows 110,000 or so clones, 35% to 40% of them singletons. The sequencing sample was made of CD4+ T cells sorted from blood. The origin of this receptor is a human donor with alopecia areata. The chain joins TRBV7-8 to TRBJ2-7, with 9 positions matching TRBD1. The CDR3 DNA is TGTGCCAGCAGCTTTGTTAGGCGAGGGACAGGGCGAAGTGCGTGG. It codes for CASSFVRRGTGRSAW. The full variable domain, its missing parts supplied by reference TRBV7-8 and TRBJ2-7, is GAGVSQSPRYKVAKRGQDVALRCDPISGHVSLFWYQQALGQGPEFLTYFQNEAQLDKSGLPSDRFFAERPEGSVSTLKIQRTQQEDSAVYLCASSFVRRGTGRSAWGPGTRLTVT.